The present TCR beta chain was sequenced within a study of cytomegalovirus exposure and HLA in healthy donors. General observations from the study: In vitro checks showed that a few CMV-associated chains really do target CMV antigens.

Profiled with immunoSEQ multiplex PCR; TCRdb holds only in-frame clones, not every one. This repertoire shows about 110,000 clones, roughly 95% found once; its top ten account for 0.67%. This clone has just one count. Antigen unknown. The sequence came from a woman between 18 and 30 years old in good health and CMV-seronegative. The sample comprised PBMCs.

The CDR3 nucleotides read TGTGCCAGCAGCCGTTCCCCCCAGGGGCCAAACACCATATATTTT. Its protein product is CASSRSPQGPNTIYF. The J gene is TRBJ1-3, the V gene TRBV13; D might be TRBD1 (6 bases). The CDR3 runs to 15 residues. Germline assignment: CDR1 PRHDT and CDR2 FYEKMQ (reference sequence). V was trimmed by 5 bases and J by 6 bases, leaving 17 bases between them.